This TCR beta chain was sequenced in a study of blood T cell repertoires in COVID-19. Study information: The United States, Italy and Spain provided the acute and convalescent COVID-19 samples. PBMCs, B-cell-depleted T cells, or T cells provided the cDNA or gDNA that made up the material.

Original handling: Estimation of nucleated cell counts relied on the amplification of reference gene primers. The table came from immunoSEQ multiplex PCR; TCRdb's copy has only in-frame clones and leaves some out. For V, J and clone size, that table is used; D and trimming come from the DNA. The sample yields roughly 190,000 clones, approximately 80% seen once. Those enrolled in Seattle joined during active infection and were followed longitudinally afterward. CDR1 is LGHDT and CDR2 is YNNKEL in the germline V gene (reference sequence). The CDR3 runs 16 residues. The ends lost 3 bases at V and 6 bases at J; junction bases unmatched: 10.

The chain joins TRBV3-1 (or the pseudogene TRBV3-2) to TRBJ1-4; 7 bases are shared with TRBD1. The sequence was obtained from a woman in her 70s with COVID-19, enrolled during active disease. The material sequenced was peripheral blood. In DNA form, the CDR3 reads TGTGCCAGCAGCCACCCCCTGCCAGGGGGTGATGAAAAACTGTTTTTT. Translated, it gives CASSHPLPGGDEKLFF.